The sequence of this T cell receptor (beta chain) was determined in a study of blood T cell repertoires in COVID-19. Here immunoSEQ multiplex PCR was the method, and the copy in TCRdb shows in-frame clones only, minus some. Found here are roughly 220,000 clones, approximately 81% of them singletons; the top ten hold 20%. From germline, CDR1 is SGHRS and CDR2 YFSETQ. Trimming took 3 bases from V and 0 from J; bases not matched to a gene: 2. The CDR3 covers 14 residues. This clonotype originated in a man aged 25-45 years with active or convalescent COVID-19. J is TRBJ2-5 and V is TRBV5-1, with TRBD1 identical over 7 bases. The sample was peripheral blood. The CDR3 is CASSSGQYQETQYF. The CDR3 nucleotides are TGCGCCAGCAGCTCGGGACAGTACCAAGAGACCCAGTACTTC.